The clone carrying this T cell receptor beta chain was detected only a few times. Its target is not known. These data come from a study of cytomegalovirus exposure and HLA in healthy donors. Study-wide results and caveats: Immune exposure information available was restricted to CMV serostatus. Reported findings show TCR beta sequences accurately forecast HLA-A and HLA-B alleles in most subjects. Published work reported that the classifier diagnosed cytomegalovirus status with high specificity and sensitivity.

When sampled, the donors appeared nominally healthy, though they likely had unrecorded immune exposures. This PCR relied on a set of 60 Vbeta primers and 13 Jbeta primers. Assay used: immunoSEQ multiplex PCR; TCRdb lists only in-frame clones, some missing. Here the sample spans over 95,000 clones, roughly 67% being singletons. Germline CDR1 is SNHLY and CDR2 is FYNNEI. This CDR3 comprises 13 residues. Trimming took 8 bases from V and 4 from J, leaving 15 bases between them. The sequence derives from a man younger than 35 in good health and CMV-seropositive. The chain is built from TRBV2 and TRBJ2-7, with D perhaps matching TRBD1 (6 bases). Sequencing was carried out using PBMCs. The chain's CDR3 is CASGQGFLYEQYF. DNA of the CDR3: TGTGCCAGCGGGCAGGGGTTTCTGTACGAGCAGTACTTC.